This T cell receptor beta chain was sequenced during a study of blood T cell repertoires in COVID-19. The method was immunoSEQ multiplex PCR; TCRdb's version includes in-frame clones alone and lacks a portion of them. Of some 270,000 clones listed, around 92% were seen once; the top ten hold under 2.5%. This CDR3 is 15 amino acids long. Trimming cost V 5 bases and J 4 bases; bases outside gene matches: 7. The germline CDR1 and CDR2 sequences are SGHTA and FQGTGA. The study counted Cohort 3 donors as recovered given two negative PCRs, clearance, or symptom resolution. This TCR came from a woman aged 60-70 years who had recovered from COVID-19. The chain carries TRBV7-3 and TRBJ2-1, with 8 bases fitting TRBD2. Sequences were obtained from PBMCs or T cells enriched from blood (not recorded which). CDR3 loop: CASSPGGPSYNEQFF. As DNA, the CDR3 is TGTGCCAGCAGCCCGGGAGGGCCCTCGTACAATGAGCAGTTCTTC.